Below are 9 T cell receptor beta chains sequenced from a single sample in a study of shared clonotypes between healthy human individuals (dated by TCRdb to the early 2020s). The library was produced with the immunoSEQ multiplex PCR assay. TCRdb retrieved this table from immuneACCESS and kept in-frame rearrangements only. Not all clones are present; in checked studies, unresolved V genes account for under half, and no reason is known for the remainder. The sample table contains 1 million to 1.3 million clones; only one count was recorded for about four fifths of them. The top ten clonotypes cover roughly 0.55% of the sample. Sample: memory CD4+ T cells from PBMCs. What the cell subset or site label conveys for this sample: CD45RA-negative fraction. Receptor source: a man between 18 and 29 years old in good health. Some clones in this sample may be carry-over from other donors' samples.

Worth noting for this clone: Other DNA sequences in this specimen translate into the identical CDR3. The chain couples TRBV30 to TRBJ1-1; the D is unclear. The length of the CDR3 is 12 residues. Trimming cost V 0 bases and J 3 bases, with 5 bases left between them. From germline, CDR1 is GTSNPN and CDR2 SVGIG (reference sequence). CDR3 sequence reads: CAWSVGHTEAFF. The CDR3 DNA reads TGTGCCTGGAGTGTAGGCCACACTGAAGCTTTCTTT.

The rearrangement joins TRBV7-3 to TRBJ2-2; 8 bases fit TRBD2. The V gene's germline CDR1 is SGHTA and CDR2 FQGTGA. The CDR3 has 16 residues. Unmatched junction bases numbered 4, after V lost 4 bases and J lost 0 bases. The CDR3 sequence: CASSYGRASNTGELFF. The CDR3 DNA sequence: TGTGCCAGCAGCTACGGGAGGGCCTCGAACACCGGGGAGCTGTTTTTT. The entire variable domain, with the rest obtained from reference TRBV7-3 and TRBJ2-2, is as follows: GAGVSQTPSNKVTEKGKYVELRCDPISGHTALYWYRQSLGQGPEFLIYFQGTGAADDSGLPNDRFFAVRPEGSVSTLKIQRTERGDSAVYLCASSYGRASNTGELFFGEGSRLTVL.

The chain recombines TRBV30 with TRBJ2-3; D ambiguous. CDR3 length: 12 amino acids. V lost 3 bases and J lost 6, with 10 bases in between. CDR1 is GTSNPN and CDR2 is SVGIG in the germline V gene (reference sequence). CDR3 sequence (DNA): TGTGCCTGGAGGTCTGAGAGGGATACGCAGTATTTT. Amino acid sequence: CAWRSERDTQYF.

Regarding this clone: Other DNA sequences in this sample translate to the same CDR3. This rearrangement joins TRBV7-3 to TRBJ1-3; D uncertain. V dropped 5 bases and J dropped 2 bases, with 7 bases sitting between them. Germline values: CDR1 SGHTA, CDR2 FQGTGA. There are 13 residues in the CDR3. The DNA for the CDR3 is TGTGCCAGCAGCCCCGGGCCTGGAAACACCATATATTTT. Translating gives CASSPGPGNTIYF.

The rearrangement joins TRBV18 to TRBJ2-1; D may correspond to TRBD1 or TRBD2 (5 bases each). Germline values: CDR1 KGHSH, CDR2 LQKENI. Deletions cut 4 bases from V and 0 bases from J, with 16 bases between. The CDR3 runs to 17 residues. The CDR3 reads CASSLRDGPSSYNEQFF. DNA for the CDR3: TGTGCCAGCTCACTTAGGGACGGACCTAGCTCCTACAATGAGCAGTTCTTC. Full variable domain (rest looked up from reference TRBV18 and TRBJ2-1): NAGVMQNPRHLVRRRGQEARLRCSPMKGHSHVYWYRQLPEEGLKFMVYLQKENIIDESGMPKERFSAEFPKEGPSILRIQQVVRGDSAAYFCASSLRDGPSSYNEQFFGPGTRLTVL.

In its sample, this clone was seen a few times. The chain joins TRBV30 to TRBJ2-4; no reliable D call. Germline assignment: CDR1 GTSNPN and CDR2 SVGIG (reference sequence). The CDR3 has 12 amino acids. The V gene lost 5 bases and the J gene lost 0 bases, with 5 bases spanning the gap. The CDR3 protein is CAWVLAKNIQYF. The CDR3 region has the DNA TGTGCCTGGGTTCTAGCCAAAAACATTCAGTACTTC.

This clone was detected a few times. One end of the junction varies from germline; a read error may be responsible. The same CDR3 is also encoded by other DNA sequences in this sample. This chain links TRBV7-3 with TRBJ1-1; D ambiguous. The germline CDR1 and CDR2 sequences are SGHTA and FQGTGA. The CDR3 extends over 14 amino acids. CDR3 amino acids: CASSLVGSNTEAFF. CDR3 sequence (DNA): TGTGCCAGCAGCTTAGTCGGTTCGAACACTGAAGCGTTCTTT. The full variable domain, completed using reference TRBV7-3 and TRBJ1-1, is GAGVSQTPSNKVTEKGKYVELRCDPISGHTALYWYRQSLGQGPEFLIYFQGTGAADDSGLPNDRFFAVRPEGSVSTLKIQRTERGDSAVYLCASSLVGSNTEAFFGQGTRLTVV.

The CDR3 DNA reads as TGTGCCAGCAGCTCTCTAGATTTCACAGATACGCAGTATTTT. This encodes CASSSLDFTDTQYF. V usage is TRBV11-2 and J usage is TRBJ2-3; D gene ambiguous. This CDR3 has 14 residues. Germline lookup yields CDR1 SGHAT and CDR2 FQNNGV. V dropped 4 bases and J dropped 2 bases, with 10 bases sitting between them.

This clone appeared a few times. J is TRBJ2-1 and V is TRBV28; TRBD2 matches 8 bases. This CDR3 spans 13 amino acids. Germline-derived CDR1 and CDR2 are MDHEN and SYDVKM. The trim removed 6 bases at V and 8 bases at J, leaving 6 bases unmatched. DNA for the CDR3: TGTGCCAGCAGCTCCACTAGCGGCTATGAGCAGTTCTTC. Translation: CASSSTSGYEQFF.